One T cell receptor (beta chain) is described in this entry. No antigen is known for it. V shed 3 bases, J shed 0 bases, and the junction held 16 bases outside the gene matches. Germline values: CDR1 DFQATT, CDR2 SNEGSKA (reference sequence). CDR3 length: 19 amino acids. This specimen comes from a study of regulatory T cells in long-lasting Graves disease. Time point given: persistent/refractory GD, antithyroid drugs over 5 years with positive TRAb. There was RNA extracted from PBMCs, and the TCR library was made from it. Through Arm-PCR of CDR3 regions and iRepertoire HTBI primers, TCR beta libraries were built. TCRdb independently ran MiXCR on the multiplex PCR reads; one entry per CDR3 protein. This sample has 350,000 to 450,000 distinct CDR3 sequences, with 21% found just once. The study's findings and limits: Under persistent disease, TRBV28, TRBJ1-2 and TRBJ2-5 were used preferentially. Small numbers of samples may have cut accuracy.

The starting material was peripheral blood mononuclear cells (PBMCs), obtained when the disease was refractory, from a patient treated with antithyroid drugs. The sequence derives from a female donor with Graves disease. The chain links TRBV20-1 to TRBJ2-3; 9 positions agree with TRBD2. The CDR3 protein is CSASHSGRGEYSSTDTQYF. In nucleotides, the CDR3 is TGCAGTGCTAGCCATAGCGGGAGAGGAGAGTATTCTAGCACAGATACGCAGTATTTT.